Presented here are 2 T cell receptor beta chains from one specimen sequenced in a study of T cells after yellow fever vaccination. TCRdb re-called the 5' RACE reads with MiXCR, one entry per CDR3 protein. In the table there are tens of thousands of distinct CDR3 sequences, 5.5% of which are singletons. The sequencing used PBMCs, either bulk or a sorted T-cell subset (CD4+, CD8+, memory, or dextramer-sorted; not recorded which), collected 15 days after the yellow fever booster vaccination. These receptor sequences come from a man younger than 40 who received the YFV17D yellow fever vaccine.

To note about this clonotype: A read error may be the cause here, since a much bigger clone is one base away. This CDR3 is CASILGAVGVNWF. CDR3 sequence (DNA): TGTGCCAGCATCTTAGGCGCCGTGGGAGTTAATTGGTTC. The chain links TRBV7-2 to TRBJ2-5; weak D call: TRBD2 (5 bases). This CDR3 is built from 13 residues. CDR1 is SGHTA and CDR2 is FQGNSA in the germline V gene.

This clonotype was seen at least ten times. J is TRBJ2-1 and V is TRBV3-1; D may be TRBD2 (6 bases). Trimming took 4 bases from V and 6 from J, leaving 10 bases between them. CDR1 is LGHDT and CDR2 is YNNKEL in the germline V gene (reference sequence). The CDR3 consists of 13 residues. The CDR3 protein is CASSLAVINEQFF. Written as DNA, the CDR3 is TGTGCCAGCAGCCTAGCGGTGATCAATGAGCAGTTCTTC.